This is a list of T cell receptor beta chains from one sample in a study of tumour-infiltrating T cells in Burkitt lymphoma. Clones were read by immunoSEQ multiplex PCR, and TCRdb kept only the in-frame ones, dropping some. The sample carries more than 5,500 clones, around 9.1% recorded once. The sample taken for sequencing was tumor tissue. All receptors come from a human donor with diffuse large B-cell lymphoma. Each CDR3 is given with its conserved first and last residue. Fields, in order: J gene, clone size, D gene, V gene, CDR3 protein, CDR3 DNA. A D gene is named only where the DNA matches it firmly. Only some rows state a clone size, as once, few, many or a class for expanded clones.

J: TRBJ1-4; size: .; D: .; V: TRBV5-1; CDR3: CASSLAGEPNEKLFF; DNA: TGCGCCAGCAGCTTGGCAGGGGAGCCTAATGAAAAACTGTTTTTT
J: TRBJ2-5; size: few; D: .; V: TRBV7-6; CDR3: CASSPRGRGGETQYF; DNA: TGTGCCAGCAGCCCAAGGGGCAGGGGGGGAGAGACCCAGTACTTC
J: TRBJ2-5; size: few; D: .; V: TRBV10-3; CDR3: CAISETGDGSQYF; DNA: TGTGCCATCAGTGAGACGGGTGATGGGTCCCAGTACTTC
J: TRBJ2-1; size: large; D: TRBD2; V: TRBV19; CDR3: CASSETSGAFNEQFF; DNA: TGTGCCAGTAGTGAGACTAGCGGGGCATTCAATGAGCAGTTCTTC
J: TRBJ1-1; size: .; D: .; V: TRBV5-5; CDR3: CASSLGERSLPFMNTEAFF; DNA: TGTGCCAGCAGCTTGGGGGAAAGGAGTCTCCCATTTATGAACACTGAAGCTTTCTTT
J: TRBJ1-5; size: few; D: .; V: TRBV19; CDR3: CASTEGNNQPQHF; DNA: TGTGCCAGTACCGAAGGAAACAATCAGCCCCAGCATTTT
J: TRBJ1-4; size: few; D: .; V: TRBV5-4; CDR3: CASSSDSYNEKLFF; DNA: TGTGCCAGCAGCTCCGACAGCTATAATGAAAAACTGTTTTTT
J: TRBJ1-5; size: few; D: .; V: TRBV6-1; CDR3: CASSESRGRQHF; DNA: TGTGCCAGCAGTGAAAGCAGGGGCCGTCAGCATTTT
J: TRBJ1-2; size: few; D: .; V: TRBV6-1; CDR3: CATLEGFGTGGYTF; DNA: TGTGCCACCCTTGAGGGTTTCGGGACGGGGGGCTACACCTTC
J: TRBJ2-7; size: .; D: .; V: TRBV5-4; CDR3: CASSRGLISYEQYF; DNA: TGTGCCAGCTCCAGGGGACTGATCTCCTACGAGCAGTACTTC
J: TRBJ2-7; size: few; D: .; V: TRBV19; CDR3: CASSTRRAPWEQYF; DNA: TGTGCCAGTAGTACGCGCCGGGCCCCTTGGGAGCAGTACTTC
J: TRBJ2-4; size: few; D: TRBD1; V: TRBV7-2; CDR3: CASSVGQGPGGLAKNIQYF; DNA: TGTGCCAGCAGCGTCGGACAGGGGCCCGGGGGATTAGCCAAAAACATTCAGTACTTC
J: TRBJ2-2; size: few; D: TRBD1; V: TRBV6-6; CDR3: CASSPPGQGNTGELFF; DNA: TGTGCCAGCAGTCCGCCGGGACAGGGTAACACCGGGGAGCTGTTTTTT
J: TRBJ2-7; size: .; D: TRBD2; V: TRBV5-1; CDR3: CASSLIASAGGYEQYF; DNA: TGCGCCAGCAGCTTGATAGCCTCAGCGGGGGGCTACGAGCAGTACTTC
J: TRBJ1-2; size: few; D: TRBD1; V: TRBV19; CDR3: CASVGMMEGAKYGYTF; DNA: TGTGCCAGTGTCGGTATGATGGAGGGGGCTAAGTATGGCTACACCTTC
J: TRBJ1-1; size: .; D: .; V: TRBV6-5; CDR3: CASSYSPRVEAFF; DNA: TGTGCCAGCAGTTACTCCCCCAGAGTTGAAGCTTTCTTT
J: TRBJ1-1; size: few; D: .; V: TRBV21-1; CDR3: CASSKRAPMNTEAFF; DNA: TGTGCCAGCAGCAAACGGGCACCTATGAACACTGAAGCTTTCTTT
J: TRBJ1-2; size: few; D: .; V: TRBV2; CDR3: CASSENPGGPYGYTF; DNA: TGTGCCAGCAGTGAAAATCCAGGTGGGCCCTATGGCTACACCTTC
J: TRBJ1-1; size: .; D: .; V: TRBV10-1; CDR3: CASSVGSTEAFF; DNA: TGCGCCAGCAGTGTCGGGAGCACTGAAGCTTTCTTT
J: TRBJ2-1; size: .; D: .; V: TRBV6-6; CDR3: CASSGYRESNEQFF; DNA: TGTGCCAGCAGTGGCTACCGGGAGTCCAATGAGCAGTTCTTC
J: TRBJ2-5; size: .; D: .; V: TRBV6-5; CDR3: CASSTGTGQETQYF; DNA: TGTGCCAGCAGTACCGGGACCGGTCAAGAGACCCAGTACTTC
J: TRBJ1-2; size: few; D: .; V: TRBV18; CDR3: CASSPRLSQGRAYGYTF; DNA: TGTGCCAGCTCACCCCGCCTATCGCAGGGAAGGGCCTATGGCTACACCTTC
J: TRBJ2-2; size: .; D: TRBD1; V: TRBV9; CDR3: CASSGRTGRVPPGELFF; DNA: TGTGCCAGCAGCGGCCGGACAGGGCGAGTCCCGCCCGGGGAGCTGTTTTTT
J: TRBJ1-1; size: .; D: TRBD1; V: TRBV4-3; CDR3: CASSQRDRGLTEAFF; DNA: TGCGCCAGCAGCCAACGAGACAGGGGGCTAACTGAAGCTTTCTTT
J: TRBJ1-5; size: few; D: .; V: TRBV25-1; CDR3: CASSEQGNQPQHF; DNA: TGTGCCAGCAGTGAACAGGGCAATCAGCCCCAGCATTTT
J: TRBJ1-1; size: .; D: .; V: TRBV6-1; CDR3: CASSTEVGNTEAFF; DNA: TGTGCCAGCAGTACAGAAGTCGGGAACACTGAAGCTTTCTTT
J: TRBJ1-2; size: .; D: TRBD1; V: TRBV2; CDR3: CASSEGNRGLDGYTF; DNA: TGTGCCAGCAGTGAAGGAAACAGGGGGCTTGATGGCTACACCTTC
J: TRBJ2-3; size: few; D: TRBD1; V: TRBV7-8; CDR3: CASSWRTGQYTDTQYF; DNA: TGTGCCAGCAGCTGGAGGACAGGGCAATACACAGATACGCAGTATTTT